This entry is about one T cell receptor (beta chain). The antigen is unknown. This sample stems from a study of T cells after posttransplantation cyclophosphamide. Study findings and constraints: TRB overlap between skin or GI tissue T cells and blood was limited. Later blood repertoires were often dominated by clones from the donor CD8+ memory compartment. Recipient CMV seropositivity and CMV reactivation strongly tracked TRB clonality.

A marrow graft followed busulfan-fludarabine conditioning, with cyclophosphamide on days +3 and +4. J lost 2 bases, V lost 2 bases, and 2 bases had no gene match. The CDR3 runs to 16 residues. The germline gives CDR1 MGHDK, CDR2 SYGVNS. Assay used: immunoSEQ multiplex PCR; TCRdb lists only in-frame clones, some missing. The table shows 35,000 to 40,000 clones, with about 77% occurring only once. The chain links TRBV25-1 to TRBJ2-6, with 8 bases matching TRBD1. The sequencing used CD4+ T cells sorted from blood, collected 1,900 to 2,000 days after a stem cell transplant with posttransplant cyclophosphamide. The receptor was derived from a female patient aged 35-55 years who received an allogeneic stem cell transplant from a related donor, was CMV-positive, and had no GVHD. The graft donor may account for some of the T cells. The CDR3 nucleotides are TGTGCCAGCAGTGAAATGGACAGGGCTGGGGCCAACGTCCTGACTTTC. Translating gives CASSEMDRAGANVLTF. The variable domain in full, completed from reference TRBV25-1 and TRBJ2-6, reads EADIYQTPRYLVIGTGKKITLECSQTMGHDKMYWYQQDPGMELHLIHYSYGVNSTEKGDLSSESTVSRIRTEHFPLTLESARPSHTSQYLCASSEMDRAGANVLTFGAGSRLTVL.